This TCR beta chain derives from a study of T cell responses to AZD1222 COVID-19 vaccine. Broader study findings: White British people made up most donors, females outnumbered males, and clonal diversity was possibly underestimated. Among those given AZD1222, only five to seven were seropositive at baseline. Targeting of unmutated variant regions was reportedly seen in nearly half of spike-specific TCRs.

For this clone: No antigen is known for it.

The CDR3 runs 14 residues. Per the germline V gene, CDR1 is SGHNT and CDR2 is YENEEA. With 7 bases removed from V and 0 bases from J, the gap between germline ends came to 12 bases. The data were produced by immunoSEQ multiplex PCR, yet TCRdb's version contains in-frame clones alone and is incomplete. Counted here are roughly 140,000 clones, 88% occurring once; the ten biggest clones make up around 2.2%. The TCR comes from an adult in good health. This rearrangement joins TRBV11-3 to TRBJ1-1, with a weak D call TRBD1 (6 bases). Sequenced material: peripheral blood, taken on day 0 of AZD1222 vaccination. Here the CDR3 DNA reads TGTGCCAGCAACATCGGGGGGCTGAACACTGAAGCTTTCTTT. Translation gives CASNIGGLNTEAFF.